These 32 T cell receptor beta chains were sequenced from one sample in a study of T cell responses to AZD1222 COVID-19 vaccine (dated by TCRdb to the early 2020s). The library was built by means of the immunoSEQ multiplex PCR assay. TCRdb retrieved this table from immuneACCESS and kept in-frame rearrangements only. Not all clones are present; in checked studies, unresolved V genes account for under half, and no reason is known for the remainder. Recorded for this sample are over 60,000 clones; 79% of them occurred a single time. Clones ranked in the top ten supply approximately 23% of the sample. Explained via the paper, the time point label denotes: baseline before first vaccination. What this sample's treatment or condition label stands for: meningococcal conjugate vaccine given as trial control. The input for sequencing was peripheral blood, taken on day 0 of MenACWY control vaccination. The receptor source for this set is an adult in good health.

This chain joins TRBV11-1 and TRBJ2-1; TRBD2 aligns across 7 bases. Trimming at V came to 4 bases and at J to 5 bases, leaving 5 bases not matched to a gene. CDR3 length: 14 residues. Per germline, CDR1 SGHAT and CDR2 FQDESV (reference sequence). CDR3 residues: CASSSRDYNNEQFF. CDR3 nucleotide sequence: TGTGCCAGCAGCTCCCGGGACTACAACAATGAGCAGTTCTTC. The full variable domain, rest sourced from reference TRBV11-1 and TRBJ2-1, is EAEVAQSPRYKITEKSQAVAFWCDPISGHATLYWYRQILGQGPELLVQFQDESVVDDSQLPKDRFSAERLKGVDSTLKIQPAELGDSAMYLCASSSRDYNNEQFFGPGTRLTVL.

This chain joins TRBV3-1 (or the pseudogene TRBV3-2) and TRBJ1-1, with D unresolved. Germline V lookup: CDR1 LGHDT, CDR2 YNNKEL (reference sequence). The CDR3 length is 16 residues. V lost 0 bases and J lost 3, with 14 bases in between. Written as DNA, the CDR3 is TGTGCCAGCAGCCAAGATGGTCGGGGATGGGACACTGAAGCTTTCTTT. Encoded protein: CASSQDGRGWDTEAFF.

The chain employs TRBV18 and TRBJ2-7, with 10 bases aligning to TRBD2. Looked up from germline, CDR1 is KGHSH and CDR2 is LQKENI. The trim removed 2 bases at V and 0 bases at J, leaving 1 base unmatched. This CDR3 has 15 residues. The CDR3 is CASSPASGSSYEQYF. The CDR3 coding sequence is TGTGCCAGCTCACCAGCTAGCGGGAGCTCCTACGAGCAGTACTTC.

The CDR3 DNA reads TGTGCCAGCAGTTCCGACGAGGGAGCGGGAGCCCACGAGCAGTACTTC. Translated: CASSSDEGAGAHEQYF. The V and J genes are TRBV6-7 and TRBJ2-7; 8 nucleotides match TRBD2. TRBV6-7 is identified as an open reading frame with a role that is uncertain. V was clipped by 4 bases and J by 5 bases; unmatched bases: 13. This CDR3 comprises 16 residues.

Notes on this clone: The sample has other DNA sequences that encode this CDR3 too. The chain uses TRBV18 and TRBJ2-1; no firm D call. The CDR3 covers 13 residues. Trimming left V 1 base short and J 3 bases short, with 4 bases between. Germline V gene sequence: CDR1 KGHSH, CDR2 LQKENI. CDR3 nucleotides: TGTGCCAGCTCACCACTAGGCTACAATGAGCAGTTCTTC. The encoded protein is CASSPLGYNEQFF. Supplemented by reference TRBV18 and TRBJ2-1, the full variable domain reads NAGVMQNPRHLVRRRGQEARLRCSPMKGHSHVYWYRQLPEEGLKFMVYLQKENIIDESGMPKERFSAEFPKEGPSILRIQQVVRGDSAAYFCASSPLGYNEQFFGPGTRLTVL.

The V gene is TRBV5-1, the J gene TRBJ1-1; 7 bases agree with TRBD1. With 3 bases clipped from V and 4 bases from J, the junction kept 12 bases outside the gene matches. CDR1 is SGHRS, CDR2 YFSETQ, per germline. This CDR3 is built from 16 residues. DNA for the CDR3: TGCGCCAGCAGCTCGGAGGGGGCTTGGAGGAGCACTGAAGCTTTCTTT. Its protein is CASSSEGAWRSTEAFF.

This clone was observed a few times. The CDR3 DNA reads as TGTGCCAGCAGTTCCGCAGGGAGTAATGAGCAGTTCTTC. Translated: CASSSAGSNEQFF. This chain links TRBV6-5 with TRBJ2-1; the D call may be TRBD1 or TRBD2 (5 bases each). There are 13 residues in the CDR3. Trimming took off 4 bases at V and 7 bases at J, with 11 bases between the two ends. The germline gives CDR1 MNHEY, CDR2 SVGAGI.

CDR3 nucleotide sequence: TGTGCCAGCAGACCTGACACGAACACCGGGGAGCTGTTTTTT. Translating gives CASRPDTNTGELFF. V usage is TRBV6-2 or TRBV6-3 and J usage is TRBJ2-2; D remains ambiguous. Trimming shortened V by 6 bases and J by 0 bases, and 8 bases separated the two germline ends. This CDR3 has 14 residues. The germline V gene has CDR1 MNHEY and CDR2 SVGEGT.

V and J are TRBV6-1 and TRBJ2-1; D gene ambiguous. This CDR3 has 13 amino acids. With 3 bases removed from V and 7 bases from J, the gap between germline ends came to 10 bases. Germline V gene sequence: CDR1 MNHNS, CDR2 SASEGT. CDR3 nucleotides: TGTGCCAGCAGTGAGGTCCCGTGGAATGAGCAGTTCTTC. It yields the protein CASSEVPWNEQFF.

The chain carries TRBV6-1 and TRBJ1-4, with D hard to call. V was shortened by 3 bases and J by 5 bases, with 13 bases between the two germline ends. From germline, CDR1 is MNHNS and CDR2 SASEGT. The CDR3 length is 15 residues. The DNA of the CDR3 is TGTGCCAGCAGTGACCCCGGACTGGTAAATGAAAAACTGTTTTTT. Protein sequence: CASSDPGLVNEKLFF.

The CDR3 nucleotides are TGTGCCAGCAGCTTGGGGTTTGGTGCCAGGAACACTGAAGCTTTCTTT. This sequence encodes CASSLGFGARNTEAFF. The J gene is TRBJ1-1, the V gene TRBV5-6; D call uncertain. Germline V gene sequence: CDR1 SGHDT, CDR2 YYEEEE. This CDR3 is built from 16 residues. V dropped 0 bases and J dropped 1 base, with 13 bases sitting between them.

This clone was seen a few times. The CDR3 DNA reads TGTGCCAGCAGCGTCGGTTCGCTGATTCAAGAGACCCAGTACTTC. It is translated as CASSVGSLIQETQYF. The chain recombines TRBV9 with TRBJ2-5; D remains unclear. The V gene's germline CDR1 is SGDLS and CDR2 YYNGEE. V dropped 2 bases and J dropped 2 bases, with 13 bases sitting between them. The CDR3 length is 15 residues. The entire variable domain, with the rest obtained from reference TRBV9 and TRBJ2-5, is as follows: DSGVTQTPKHLITATGQRVTLRCSPRSGDLSVYWYQQSLDQGLQFLIQYYNGEERAKGNILERFSAQQFPDLHSELNLSSLELGDSALYFCASSVGSLIQETQYFGPGTRLLVL.

This chain links TRBV14 with TRBJ2-7, with a weak D call TRBD1 (6 bases). The CDR3 runs 16 residues. Trimming stripped 4 bases from V and 5 bases from J, with 21 bases between. Germline CDR1 and CDR2: SGHDN and FVKESK. As DNA, the CDR3 is TGTGCCAGCAGCCCCCTAGGGCAGGGGATTTTCGACGAGCAGTACTTC. It codes for CASSPLGQGIFDEQYF.

The chain is built from TRBV4-1 and TRBJ2-1; 12 bases map to TRBD2. The CDR3 contains 15 residues. CDR1 and CDR2 (germline): MGHRA, YSYEKL. Trimming at V came to 4 bases and at J to 7 bases, leaving 5 bases not matched to a gene. Here the CDR3 reads CASSLTSGSRNEQFF. The CDR3 DNA reads as TGCGCCAGCAGCCTGACTAGCGGGAGTAGAAATGAGCAGTTCTTC.

The chain combines TRBV30 with TRBJ1-5; D may be TRBD1 (6 bases). In germline, CDR1 is GTSNPN, CDR2 SVGIG (reference sequence). The CDR3 has 13 residues. Trimming left V 2 bases short and J 7 bases short, with 12 bases between. CDR3 DNA sequence: TGTGCCTGGAGTACAGGGATTGAACAGCCCCAGCATTTT. Protein: CAWSTGIEQPQHF.

V gene TRBV5-4 combines with J gene TRBJ1-2, with D perhaps TRBD1 (6 bases). Trimming shortened V by 4 bases and J by 3 bases, and 16 bases separated the two germline ends. Germline CDR1 and CDR2: SGHNT and YYREEE (reference sequence). This CDR3 is built from 15 residues. The CDR3 is CASSTPTTGDYGYTF. As DNA, the CDR3 is TGTGCCAGCAGCACACCAACGACAGGAGACTATGGCTACACCTTC.

The chain combines TRBV28 with TRBJ1-5; D is uncertain. V gave up 3 bases and J gave up 7 bases, with 7 bases separating them. This CDR3 region has 12 residues. The germline CDR1 and CDR2 sequences are MDHEN and SYDVKM. CDR3 amino acids: CASSFQRQPQHF. The DNA of the CDR3 is TGTGCCAGCAGTTTTCAGAGACAGCCCCAGCATTTT. The variable domain in full, with the rest retrieved from reference TRBV28 and TRBJ1-5, is DVKVTQSSRYLVKRTGEKVFLECVQDMDHENMFWYRQDPGLGLRLIYFSYDVKMKEKGDIPEGYSVSREKKERFSLILESASTNQTSMYLCASSFQRQPQHFGDGTRLSIL.

CDR3 protein: CASSYGSDGELFF. DNA for the CDR3: TGTGCCAGCAGTTACGGCTCGGACGGGGAGCTGTTTTTT. The rearrangement uses TRBV6-5 and TRBJ2-2; D gene ambiguous. Trimming took off 2 bases at V and 7 bases at J, with 8 bases between the two ends. The CDR3 covers 13 residues. From germline, CDR1 is MNHEY and CDR2 SVGAGI.

This chain connects TRBV18 to TRBJ2-7; 10 bases align to TRBD1. CDR1 KGHSH and CDR2 LQKENI come from the germline V gene. This CDR3 has 17 amino acids. V gave up 2 bases and J gave up 7 bases; unmatched junction bases: 14. CDR3 nucleotide sequence: TGTGCCAGCTCACCAGTGGCGGTCGGGACAGGGGTAGAGGAGCAGTACTTC. Residues: CASSPVAVGTGVEEQYF.

V and J are TRBV6-5 and TRBJ1-5; D is perhaps TRBD1 (6 bases). Germline CDR1 and CDR2: MNHEY and SVGAGI. The CDR3 contains 14 residues. V dropped 6 bases and J dropped 7 bases, with 16 bases sitting between them. CDR3 residues: CASRERMGGQPQHF. The CDR3 DNA reads TGTGCCAGCAGGGAGCGAATGGGGGGCCAGCCCCAGCATTTT.

Only a few counts were recorded for this clone. The rearrangement links TRBV2 to TRBJ2-1, with 7 bases fitting TRBD2. J lost 13 bases, V lost 2 bases, and 5 bases had no gene match. Germline V lookup: CDR1 SNHLY, CDR2 FYNNEI. The CDR3 is 12 residues long. The CDR3 loop reads CASSEWGREQFF. CDR3 bases: TGTGCCAGCAGTGAATGGGGGAGGGAACAGTTCTTC.

This chain links TRBV12-5 with TRBJ1-6; perhaps TRBD1 as D (6 bases). Per the germline V gene, CDR1 is LGHNT and CDR2 is FRNRAP. Deletions cut 4 bases from V and 7 bases from J, with 20 bases between. CDR3 length equals 17 residues. CDR3 nucleotide sequence: TGTGCTAGTGGTTCAGAGGCACAGGGATTGCGGAATTCACCCCTCCACTTT. It yields the protein CASGSEAQGLRNSPLHF.

V usage is TRBV6-1 and J usage is TRBJ2-1; D not certain. This CDR3 comprises 11 residues. V dropped 3 bases and J dropped 10 bases, with 7 bases sitting between them. Germline CDR1 is MNHNS and CDR2 is SASEGT. This chain's CDR3 is CASSDGPEQFF. The CDR3 nucleotides are TGTGCCAGCAGTGACGGACCCGAGCAGTTCTTC.

V is TRBV7-9 and J is TRBJ2-2, with D possibly being TRBD1 (5 bases). CDR1 SEHNR and CDR2 FQNEAQ come from the germline V gene (reference sequence). This CDR3 has 13 amino acids. The V end was cut by 2 bases, the J end by 6 bases, with 7 bases between. CDR3 DNA sequence: TGTGCCAGCAGCTTACTACAGGCCGGGGAGCTGTTTTTT. As protein: CASSLLQAGELFF.

V gene TRBV28 combines with J gene TRBJ1-1; D is unclear. CDR3 size: 11 residues. Germline CDR1 reads MDHEN; CDR2 reads SYDVKM. The V and J ends lost 3 bases and 9 bases respectively, with 8 bases between them. The CDR3, as DNA: TGTGCCAGCAGTTTGGGCCGTCAAGCTTTCTTT. Its protein is CASSLGRQAFF.

This sequence joins TRBV5-1 and TRBJ2-5; D is possibly TRBD1 (7 bases). CDR3 length: 15 residues. Per the germline V gene, CDR1 is SGHRS and CDR2 is YFSETQ. With 0 bases removed from V and 5 bases from J, the gap between germline ends came to 14 bases. Written as DNA, the CDR3 is TGCGCCAGCAGCTTGGGCGACAGGGCGGGGGAGACCCAGTACTTC. Translating gives CASSLGDRAGETQYF.

This clone is medium-sized in the sample. J is TRBJ2-7 and V is TRBV27, with TRBD2 identical over 7 bases. CDR3 length: 13 amino acids. Germline V CDR1 and CDR2: MNHEY, SMNVEV (reference sequence). Trimming took 6 bases from V and 10 from J; bases not matched to a gene: 12. The CDR3 loop is CASSPTSAGEQYF. The CDR3 coding sequence is TGTGCCAGCAGCCCTACCAGCGCGGGGGAACAGTACTTC.

This rearrangement joins TRBV19 to TRBJ1-2; D remains ambiguous. CDR1 LNHDA and CDR2 SQIVND come from the germline V gene (reference sequence). V dropped 3 bases and J dropped 6 bases, with 14 bases sitting between them. The CDR3 covers 14 residues. CDR3 amino acids: CASSISPSHHGYTF. CDR3 nucleotides: TGTGCCAGTAGTATCTCCCCCAGTCACCATGGCTACACCTTC. Full variable domain (rest looked up from reference TRBV19 and TRBJ1-2): DGGITQSPKYLFRKEGQNVTLSCEQNLNHDAMYWYRQDPGQGLRLIYYSQIVNDFQKGDIAEGYSVSREKKESFPLTVTSAQKNPTAFYLCASSISPSHHGYTFGSGTRLTVV.

The chain recombines TRBV6-5 with TRBJ1-1, with 7 bases fitting TRBD1. J lost 12 bases, V lost 6 bases, and 7 bases had no gene match. This CDR3 comprises 11 residues. Germline V lookup: CDR1 MNHEY, CDR2 SVGAGI. The CDR3 nucleotides read TGTGCCAGCAGCTTGGACAGGATAACTTTCTTT. It yields the protein CASSLDRITFF.

The chain links TRBV9 to TRBJ2-1; D perhaps matches TRBD1 (5 bases). V was shortened by 0 bases and J by 8 bases, with 12 bases between the two germline ends. The germline CDR1 and CDR2 sequences are SGDLS and YYNGEE. This CDR3 comprises 14 residues. CDR3 region: CASSVAGQSYEQFF. The CDR3, as DNA: TGTGCCAGCAGCGTAGCTGGACAATCATATGAGCAGTTCTTC.

This clone came up once. The chain recombines TRBV28 with TRBJ1-5; 7 bases line up with TRBD1. Looked up from germline, CDR1 is MDHEN and CDR2 is SYDVKM. CDR3 length equals 14 residues. V shed 4 bases, J shed 3 bases, and the junction held 3 bases outside the gene matches. The CDR3 is CASSYGQVNQPQHF. DNA of the CDR3: TGTGCCAGCAGTTACGGACAGGTCAATCAGCCCCAGCATTTT.

This clone came up a few times. The CDR3 here is CASRRADGTSGRGNEQFF. The DNA for the CDR3 is TGTGCCAGCAGACGCGCGGACGGGACTAGCGGGAGGGGCAATGAGCAGTTCTTC. The gene calls are TRBV2 and TRBJ2-1; 16 nucleotides agree with TRBD2. The V gene end was trimmed by 6 bases and the J gene end by 6 bases; junction bases not matched to a gene: 11. The germline V gene encodes CDR1 SNHLY and CDR2 FYNNEI. The CDR3 loop spans 18 amino acids.